Described below is a single T cell receptor beta chain sequence and its context. Its specificity is unknown. Data came from immunoSEQ multiplex PCR; TCRdb stores just in-frame clones and leaves some out. The sample holds over 25,000 clones, 92% seen once. There are 15 residues in the CDR3. V lost 3 bases and J 6 bases, leaving 18 bases between the germline ends. This entry comes from a study of neoadjuvant nivolumab and ipilimumab in lung cancer. Study-level results: Pretherapy blood TCR richness correlated positively with resected tumor richness.

V usage is TRBV5-3 and J usage is TRBJ1-1; perhaps TRBD1 as D (5 bases). TRBV5-3 is an ORF, with its function uncertain. The sequence was obtained from an adult with non-small cell lung cancer. The sample in question was peripheral blood, obtained after neoadjuvant nivolumab, alone or with ipilimumab, at or shortly before surgery. The CDR3 sequence: CARSCPDRSPPEAFF. CDR3 in DNA: TGTGCCAGAAGCTGCCCCGACAGATCCCCCCCTGAAGCTTTCTTT.